These 17 T cell receptor beta chains were sequenced from one sample in a study of technical replicates of blood from a handful of donors. Generated by immunoSEQ multiplex PCR, the TCRdb table keeps only in-frame clones and is missing some. The sample contains roughly 87,000 clones, over 85% of which appear only once. Sequencing was done on a sample of T cells isolated from PBMCs. Receptors were obtained from a human donor in good health.

This sequence joins TRBV5-1 and TRBJ1-1; 9 bases line up with TRBD1. Germline V gene data show CDR1 as SGHRS and CDR2 as YFSETQ. The V gene end was trimmed by 0 bases and the J gene end by 4 bases; junction bases not matched to a gene: 7. CDR3 length: 16 amino acids. CDR3 nucleotides: TGCGCCAGCAGCTTGGGGGAACAGGGGGCGCGCACTGAAGCTTTCTTT. Amino acid sequence: CASSLGEQGARTEAFF.

This clone came up once. V gene TRBV5-6 combines with J gene TRBJ2-5; D gene unclear. CDR1 and CDR2 from the germline V gene are SGHDT and YYEEEE. Trimming took 0 bases from V and 2 from J, leaving 11 bases between them. The CDR3 runs 15 residues. CDR3 coding DNA: TGTGCCAGCAGCTTGGGTAGAGGCGTACAAGAGACCCAGTACTTC. Amino acid sequence: CASSLGRGVQETQYF.

This chain uses TRBV27 with TRBJ2-3, with TRBD2 matching over 8 bases. The CDR3 contains 15 residues. The J segment lost 3 bases and the V segment lost 2 bases, leaving 4 bases of the junction unmatched. Germline CDR1 is MNHEY and CDR2 is SMNVEV (reference sequence). CDR3 in DNA: TGTGCCAGCAGTTTACTCGGGGGGGCGACAGATACGCAGTATTTT. It encodes CASSLLGGATDTQYF.

The CDR3 reads CASSLASAGTDTQYF. The CDR3 nucleotides read TGCGCCAGCAGCTTGGCCAGTGCGGGAACAGATACGCAGTATTTT. V gene TRBV5-1 combines with J gene TRBJ2-3; TRBD2 is a possible D gene (6 bases). The germline V gene encodes CDR1 SGHRS and CDR2 YFSETQ. The ends were cut back, 0 bases at V and 3 bases at J, with 11 bases in the middle. This CDR3 is built from 15 residues. The variable domain in full, completed from reference TRBV5-1 and TRBJ2-3, reads KAGVTQTPRYLIKTRGQQVTLSCSPISGHRSVSWYQQTPGQGLQFLFEYFSETQRNKGNFPGRFSGRQFSNSRSEMNVSTLELGDSALYLCASSLASAGTDTQYFGPGTRLTVL.

The chain joins TRBV7-9 to TRBJ2-7, with a weak D call TRBD2 (6 bases). CDR3 length equals 17 residues. The V gene's germline CDR1 is SEHNR and CDR2 FQNEAQ (reference sequence). V was shortened by 5 bases and J by 4 bases, with 24 bases between the two germline ends. The CDR3, as DNA: TGTGCCAGCAGCCCAGCGACTAGGAGGGCCGGAGGGTACGAGCAGTACTTC. Translation gives CASSPATRRAGGYEQYF.

The rearrangement joins TRBV4-1 to TRBJ2-1; possible D gene TRBD2, 6 bases. V was pared by 4 bases and J by 6 bases, with 19 bases between. From germline, CDR1 is MGHRA and CDR2 YSYEKL. The CDR3 consists of 16 residues. Here the CDR3 reads CASSPVGGGTVNEQFF. As DNA, the CDR3 is TGCGCCAGCAGCCCAGTAGGTGGCGGGACTGTCAATGAGCAGTTCTTC.

This sequence joins TRBV7-9 and TRBJ2-5, with unresolved D. Deletions cut 5 bases from V and 5 bases from J, with 6 bases between. This CDR3 region has 11 residues. CDR1 is SEHNR and CDR2 is FQNEAQ in the germline V gene (reference sequence). CDR3 amino acids: CASSPQETQYF. The DNA for the CDR3 is TGTGCCAGCAGCCCCCAGGAGACCCAGTACTTC.

The genes are TRBV27 and TRBJ1-2, with TRBD1 as a possible D gene (5 bases). This CDR3 has 14 residues. V lost 1 base and J 3 bases, leaving 9 bases between the germline ends. Germline CDR1 reads MNHEY; CDR2 reads SMNVEV (reference sequence). The CDR3, as DNA: TGTGCCAGCAGTTTATTCGGCAGGGACTATGGCTACACCTTC. This codes for CASSLFGRDYGYTF.

The chain joins TRBV4-2 to TRBJ2-7; weak D call: TRBD1 (5 bases). The CDR3 consists of 15 residues. The germline gives CDR1 LGHNA, CDR2 YNFKEQ. Trimming removed 4 bases from V and 6 bases from J, with 19 bases in between. Here the CDR3 reads CASSPTGQTDAEQYF. The CDR3 DNA reads TGTGCCAGCAGCCCTACAGGTCAAACGGACGCCGAGCAGTACTTC.

This clone was seen only once. The rearrangement links TRBV30 to TRBJ2-4; D is perhaps TRBD2 (6 bases). Germline-derived CDR1 and CDR2 are GTSNPN and SVGIG (reference sequence). The CDR3 totals 12 residues. Trimming pared 7 bases from V and 4 bases from J, leaving 11 bases between. In nucleotides, the CDR3 is TGTGCCTCACGGGACTTAAAAAACATTCAGTACTTC. This sequence encodes CASRDLKNIQYF.

This chain joins TRBV9 and TRBJ1-5; no reliable D call. CDR3 length equals 15 residues. Germline-derived CDR1 and CDR2 are SGDLS and YYNGEE. Trimming removed 4 bases at V and 7 bases at J, with 18 bases between. CDR3 residues: CASSPREGTGQPQHF. In DNA, the CDR3 is TGTGCCAGCAGCCCCCGGGAGGGTACGGGACAGCCCCAGCATTTT.

The genes are TRBV5-1 and TRBJ2-7; possibly TRBD1 for D (7 bases). This CDR3 region has 14 residues. Germline CDR1 reads SGHRS; CDR2 reads YFSETQ. The V end lost 3 bases, the J end lost 2 bases, and 12 bases lay between the germline ends. The chain's CDR3 is CASSWGDSAYEQYF. CDR3 DNA sequence: TGCGCCAGCAGCTGGGGGGACAGCGCCTACGAGCAGTACTTC.

The chain links TRBV28 to TRBJ2-1, with 9 bases lining up with TRBD2. With V trimmed by 5 bases and J by 9 bases, 11 bases remained unmatched. Germline CDR1 MDHEN, CDR2 SYDVKM. CDR3 length: 15 residues. CDR3 coding DNA: TGTGCCAGCAGTCCGAGCGGGAGGCCGAGCGGTGAGCAGTTCTTC. This gives the protein CASSPSGRPSGEQFF.

Concerning this clone: The germline gene is not matched at one end of the junction; a read error may be the cause. The chain is built from TRBV30 and TRBJ1-3; perhaps TRBD1 as D (5 bases). The germline V gene encodes CDR1 GTSNPN and CDR2 SVGIG (reference sequence). The CDR3 has 11 amino acids. The CDR3 DNA reads as TGCCAGGGATCTGCTGGAAACACCATATATTTT. Translating gives CQGSAGNTIYF.

V is TRBV5-6 and J is TRBJ2-7, with D uncertain. This CDR3 spans 11 amino acids. Germline CDR1 is SGHDT and CDR2 is YYEEEE. Trimming cost V 1 base and J 3 bases, with 2 bases left between them. The CDR3 nucleotides read TGTGCCAGCAGCTTGTACTACGAGCAGTACTTC. Its translation is CASSLYYEQYF.

V is TRBV6-5 and J is TRBJ2-1; possibly TRBD2 for D (5 bases). The length of the CDR3 is 14 residues. Trimming took 2 bases from V and 5 from J, leaving 10 bases between them. Germline V gene lookup returns CDR1 MNHEY and CDR2 SVGAGI. CDR3 nucleotide sequence: TGTGCCAGCAGTTACGAAGCGGAGAACAATGAGCAGTTCTTC. It specifies CASSYEAENNEQFF.

The J gene is TRBJ1-5, the V gene TRBV19; weak D call: TRBD1 (5 bases). Trimming removed 5 bases from V and 0 bases from J, with 17 bases in between. From germline, CDR1 is LNHDA and CDR2 SQIVND (reference sequence). This CDR3 has 17 residues. The chain's CDR3 is CASSFPPGTNSNQPQHF. The CDR3 nucleotides read TGTGCCAGTAGTTTCCCTCCGGGGACTAATAGCAATCAGCCCCAGCATTTT.